This T cell receptor (beta chain) is from a study of prognosis after radiotherapy for stage I lung cancer. Study details: Enrolled patients comprised about 13 with newly diagnosed primary stage I lung tumors and several with oligometastatic NSCLC after surgical resection of the primary tumor. Patients numbered 10 to 15 men and 5 or 6 women, aged roughly 53 to 90 with a median of roughly 72 years. Therapy given concurrently with stereotactic body radiotherapy reached no patient.

Two-round multiplex PCR amplified TCR beta CDR3 from genomic DNA. It was primers specific to each TRBV and TRBJ gene that first-round PCR used. It was universal primers that the second PCR round used. Each CDR3 protein gets one entry after TCRdb re-called the multiplex PCR reads with MiXCR. Of around 19,000 distinct CDR3 sequences detected, about 50% appear once; the ten largest clones hold around a third. This clonotype was observed at least ten times. The sequencing used PBMCs, collected before or after stereotactic body radiation therapy (not recorded which). The receptor was derived from a donor over 45 with non-small cell lung cancer.

CDR3 in DNA: TGTGCCACCAGCAGAGAGGGGGGCGGGAGAGCTGAAGCTTTCTTT. Protein product: CATSREGGGRAEAFF. The chain combines TRBV15 with TRBJ1-1; a possible D gene is TRBD1 (6 bases). From germline, CDR1 is LNHNV and CDR2 YYDKDF (reference sequence). V dropped 0 bases and J dropped 6 bases, with 14 bases sitting between them. This CDR3 has 15 residues. Full variable domain (outside the CDR3, taken from reference TRBV15 and TRBJ1-1): DAMVIQNPRYQVTQFGKPVTLSCSQTLNHNVMYWYQQKSSQAPKLLFHYYDKDFNNEADTPDNFQSRRPNTSFCFLDIRSPGLGDTAMYLCATSREGGGRAEAFFGQGTRLTVV.